This T cell receptor beta chain appears in the sequencing data of a study of blood T cell repertoires in COVID-19. As for the study in general: Spain, Italy and the United States supplied samples that represented acute and convalescent COVID-19. T cells, B-cell-depleted T cells, or PBMCs supplied cDNA or gDNA.

In the original workflow: Reference gene primer amplification yielded estimated nucleated cell counts. Clones were read by immunoSEQ multiplex PCR, and TCRdb kept only the in-frame ones, dropping some. Clone size and the V and J calls come from that table; the DNA yielded D and trimming. The sample gives some 370,000 clones, roughly nine tenths of which show up once; 1.2% is in the top ten. In germline, CDR1 is SGHRS, CDR2 YFSETQ. Trimming removed 2 bases from V and 6 bases from J; junction bases left unmatched: 2. The CDR3 spans 14 residues. This TCR was sampled from a man in his forties or fifties with acute or convalescent COVID-19. The rearrangement links TRBV5-1 to TRBJ2-1; 10 positions match TRBD2. Sequenced input: peripheral blood. The CDR3 loop is CASSLAGGPNEQFF. The CDR3 coding sequence is TGCGCCAGCAGCTTAGCGGGAGGGCCCAATGAGCAGTTCTTC.